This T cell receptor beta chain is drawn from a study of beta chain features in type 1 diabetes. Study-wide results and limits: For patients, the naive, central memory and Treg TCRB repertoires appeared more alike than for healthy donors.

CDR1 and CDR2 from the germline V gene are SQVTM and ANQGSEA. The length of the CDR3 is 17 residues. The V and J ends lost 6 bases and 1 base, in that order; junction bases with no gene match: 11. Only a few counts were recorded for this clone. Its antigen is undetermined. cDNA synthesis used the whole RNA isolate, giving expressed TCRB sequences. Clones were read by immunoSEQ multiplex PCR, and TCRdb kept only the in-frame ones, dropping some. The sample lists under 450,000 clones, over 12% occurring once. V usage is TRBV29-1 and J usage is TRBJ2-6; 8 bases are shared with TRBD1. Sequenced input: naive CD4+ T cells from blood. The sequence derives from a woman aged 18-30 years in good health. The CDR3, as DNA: TGCAGCGTGGGGGGACAGGTTTTAGTTTCTGGGGCCAACGTCCTGACTTTC. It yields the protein CSVGGQVLVSGANVLTF.